This T cell receptor beta chain stems from a study of T cell responses to AZD1222 COVID-19 vaccine. The assay was immunoSEQ multiplex PCR, and TCRdb's table has in-frame clones only and misses some. In the table there are under 200,000 clones, roughly nine tenths of which are singletons. Germline V gene lookup returns CDR1 MRHNA and CDR2 SNTAGT. The ends lost 2 bases at V and 3 bases at J; junction bases unmatched: 7. This CDR3 has 17 amino acids. This clone was picked up a small number of times. Its specificity is not known. Study observations and caveats: Only a handful of AZD1222 recipients tested seropositive at baseline. Nearly half of the spike-specific TCRs reportedly recognize variant regions that carry no mutations.

The genes are TRBV6-4 and TRBJ2-2; 9 bases are shared with TRBD2. The material was peripheral blood, obtained on day 0 of AZD1222 vaccination. This TCR was sampled from an adult in good health. CDR3 coding DNA: TGTGCCAGCAGTGACGGGGATTTAGCGGGAGACACCGGGGAGCTGTTTTTT. This encodes CASSDGDLAGDTGELFF.